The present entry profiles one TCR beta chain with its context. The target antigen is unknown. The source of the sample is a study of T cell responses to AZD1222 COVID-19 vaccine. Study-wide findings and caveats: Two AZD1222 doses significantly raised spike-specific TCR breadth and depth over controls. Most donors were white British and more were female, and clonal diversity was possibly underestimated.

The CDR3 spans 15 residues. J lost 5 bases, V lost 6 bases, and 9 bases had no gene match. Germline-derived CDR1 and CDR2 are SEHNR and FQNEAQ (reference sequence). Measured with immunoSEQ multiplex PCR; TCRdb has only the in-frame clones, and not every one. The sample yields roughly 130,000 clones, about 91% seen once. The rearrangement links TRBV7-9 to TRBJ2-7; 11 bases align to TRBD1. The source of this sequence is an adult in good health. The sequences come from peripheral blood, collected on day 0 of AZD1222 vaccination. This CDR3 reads CASSWGTGGLDEQYF. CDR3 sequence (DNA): TGTGCCAGCAGTTGGGGGACAGGGGGTCTCGACGAGCAGTACTTC.